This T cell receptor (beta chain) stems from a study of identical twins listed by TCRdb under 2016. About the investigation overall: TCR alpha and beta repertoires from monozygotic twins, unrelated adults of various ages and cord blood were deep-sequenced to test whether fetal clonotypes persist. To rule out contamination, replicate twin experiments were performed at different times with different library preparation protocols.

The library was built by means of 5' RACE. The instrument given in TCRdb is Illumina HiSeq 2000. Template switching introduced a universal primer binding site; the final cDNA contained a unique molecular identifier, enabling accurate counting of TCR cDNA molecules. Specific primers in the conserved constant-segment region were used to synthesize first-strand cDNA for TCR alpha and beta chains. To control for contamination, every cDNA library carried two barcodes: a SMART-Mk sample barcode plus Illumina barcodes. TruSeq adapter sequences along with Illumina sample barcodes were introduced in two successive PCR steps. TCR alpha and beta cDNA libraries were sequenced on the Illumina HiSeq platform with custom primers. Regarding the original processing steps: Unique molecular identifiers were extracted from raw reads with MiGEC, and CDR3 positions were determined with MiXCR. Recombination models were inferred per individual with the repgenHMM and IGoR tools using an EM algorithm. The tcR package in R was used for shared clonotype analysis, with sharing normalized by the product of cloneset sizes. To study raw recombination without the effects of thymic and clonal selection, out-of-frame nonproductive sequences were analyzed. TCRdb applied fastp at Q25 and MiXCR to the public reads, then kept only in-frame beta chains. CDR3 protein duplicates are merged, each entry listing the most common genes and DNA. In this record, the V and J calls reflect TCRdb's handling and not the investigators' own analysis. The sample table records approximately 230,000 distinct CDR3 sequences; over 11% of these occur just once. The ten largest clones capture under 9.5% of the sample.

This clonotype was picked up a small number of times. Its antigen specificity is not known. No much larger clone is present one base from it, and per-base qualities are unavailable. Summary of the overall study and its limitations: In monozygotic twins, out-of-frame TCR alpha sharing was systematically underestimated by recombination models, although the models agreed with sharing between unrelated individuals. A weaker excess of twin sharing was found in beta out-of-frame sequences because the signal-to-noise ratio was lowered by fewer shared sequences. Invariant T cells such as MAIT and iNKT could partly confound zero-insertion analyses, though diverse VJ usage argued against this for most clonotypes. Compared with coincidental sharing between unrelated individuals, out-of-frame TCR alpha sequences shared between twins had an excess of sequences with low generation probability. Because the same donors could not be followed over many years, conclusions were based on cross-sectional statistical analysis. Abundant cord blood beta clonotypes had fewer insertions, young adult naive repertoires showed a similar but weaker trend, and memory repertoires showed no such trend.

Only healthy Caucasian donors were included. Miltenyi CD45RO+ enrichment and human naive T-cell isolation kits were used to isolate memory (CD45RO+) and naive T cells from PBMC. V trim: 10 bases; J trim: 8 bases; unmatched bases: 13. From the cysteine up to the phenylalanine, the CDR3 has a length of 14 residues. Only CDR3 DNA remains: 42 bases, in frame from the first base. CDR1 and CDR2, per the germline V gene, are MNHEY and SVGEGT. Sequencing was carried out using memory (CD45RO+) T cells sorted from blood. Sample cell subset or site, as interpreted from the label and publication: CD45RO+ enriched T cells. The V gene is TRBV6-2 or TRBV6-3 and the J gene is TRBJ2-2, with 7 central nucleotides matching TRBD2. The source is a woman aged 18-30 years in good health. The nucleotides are TGTGCCACCCAATCCGGGACTACGGCTGGGGAGCTGTTTTTT. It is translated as CATQSGTTAGELFF.